These 20 T cell receptor beta chains originate from one sample sequenced in a study of tumor and adjacent non-tumor tissue in lung cancer. The library came from three nested PCR rounds adapted from ARM-PCR protocols. Each CDR3 protein gets one entry after TCRdb re-called the multiplex PCR reads with MiXCR. The table includes over 130,000 distinct CDR3 sequences, approximately 72% detected once. No cell sorting was done before RNA was extracted from the tissue. Source material: lung tumor tissue. These receptors came from a man between 60 and 75 years old with small cell lung cancer.

This clonotype was detected only once. At one end the junction does not follow the germline gene, possibly because of a read error. V and J are TRBV5-5 and TRBJ2-1, with TRBD2 matching over 12 bases. The CDR3 runs 16 residues. The germline V gene encodes CDR1 SGHKS and CDR2 YYEKEE (reference sequence). The CDR3 loop reads CASSLVGTSGRYEQLF. The CDR3 nucleotides are TGTGCCAGCAGCTTAGTGGGCACTAGCGGGAGGTATGAGCAGTTGTTC.

This clonotype appeared many times. V and J are TRBV14 and TRBJ2-5, with 13 nucleotides matching TRBD2. Germline CDR1 is SGHDN and CDR2 is FVKESK. CDR3 length: 16 residues. With V trimmed by 4 bases and J by 4 bases, 6 bases remained unmatched. The CDR3, as DNA: TGTGCCAGCAGCCGTGGACTAGCGGGAGTGGGAGAGACCCAGTACTTC. Encoded protein: CASSRGLAGVGETQYF.

This clonotype showed up just a few times. The chain is built from TRBV6-6 and TRBJ2-3; TRBD1 matches at 8 bases. Germline-derived CDR1 and CDR2 are MNHNY and SVGAGI (reference sequence). With 5 bases clipped from V and 1 base from J, the junction kept 5 bases outside the gene matches. CDR3 length: 15 amino acids. This CDR3 is CASSLTGGGTDTQYF. CDR3 nucleotide sequence: TGTGCCAGCAGTCTCACAGGGGGAGGCACAGATACGCAGTATTTT.

This clonotype showed up just a few times. CDR3 bases: TGCGCCAGCAGCCAAGAGCTGCGGGAGGGGTACGAGCAGTACTTC. It encodes CASSQELREGYEQYF. V usage is TRBV4-1 and J usage is TRBJ2-7, with 9 bases fitting TRBD2. CDR3 length: 15 residues. The germline gives CDR1 MGHRA, CDR2 YSYEKL. Trimming removed 0 bases from V and 4 bases from J; junction bases left unmatched: 4.

Note on this clonotype: Germline and junction disagree at one end, which may indicate a read error. The gene calls are TRBV5-4 and TRBJ2-3, with D perhaps matching TRBD2 (5 bases). Germline V gene sequence: CDR1 SGHNT, CDR2 YYREEE (reference sequence). The CDR3 has 15 amino acids. CDR3 sequence (DNA): TGTGCCAGCAGCTTGGTTACGTCTAGCACAGATACGAAGTATTTT. This gives the protein CASSLVTSSTDTKYF.

The table lists this clonotype with a count of one. One end of the junction fails to match germline, which may point to a read error. The chain uses TRBV6-5 and TRBJ1-3; D call uncertain. This CDR3 has 14 amino acids. Germline values: CDR1 MNHEY, CDR2 SVGAGI. This CDR3 reads CASSYSRGWNIIYF. In nucleotides, the CDR3 is TGTGCCAGCAGTTACTCTCGGGGATGGAACATCATATATTTT.

Remarks on this clonotype: At one end the junction does not follow the germline gene, possibly because of a read error. The CDR3 here is CDSSLVRGDSPFF. The CDR3 DNA sequence: TGTGACAGCAGTTTAGTGCGGGGGGACAGCCCGTTCTTC. The rearrangement uses TRBV12-3 or TRBV12-4 and TRBJ2-1, with a weak D call TRBD2 (8 bases). The CDR3 covers 13 residues.

As concerns this clonotype: Possible read error: a much larger clone is one base away. The chain couples TRBV20-1 to TRBJ1-1, with a weak D call TRBD1 (5 bases). The CDR3 totals 14 residues. The V end was cut by 5 bases, the J end by 0 bases, with 13 bases between. Looked up from germline, CDR1 is DFQATT and CDR2 is SNEGSKA (reference sequence). For the CDR3, the DNA is TGCAGTGCTGCAAGTGAGGGGATGAACACTGAAGCTTTCTTT. It encodes CSAASEGMNTEAFF.

On this clonotype itself: A much larger clone lies a single base off, so this may be a read error. This CDR3 is missing its conserved last phenylalanine or tryptophan, likely due to a read error. This rearrangement joins TRBV11-2 to TRBJ2-7; no clear D. The ends were cut back, 4 bases at V and 6 bases at J, with 7 bases in the middle. The CDR3 has 11 amino acids. Germline V gene sequence: CDR1 SGHAT, CDR2 FQNNGV. CDR3 nucleotide sequence: TGTGCCAGCAGCTCCTGGGGCGAGCAGTACTTA. Its translation is CASSSWGEQYL.

V gene TRBV20-1 combines with J gene TRBJ2-1; D gene ambiguous. The germline V and J ends were trimmed by 6 bases and 0 bases, with 18 bases remaining between them. Per the germline V gene, CDR1 is DFQATT and CDR2 is SNEGSKA (reference sequence). The CDR3 contains 16 residues. CDR3 sequence: CSAQMAESYSYNEQFF. The CDR3, as DNA: TGCAGTGCCCAAATGGCGGAGAGCTACTCCTACAATGAGCAGTTCTTC.

Worth noting for this clonotype: A read error is possible here, since a much larger clone lies one base away. The CDR3, as DNA: TGCAGCGTTGATCACATGGTTGGCGGGGAGCTGTTTTTT. Amino acids: CSVDHMVGGELFF. The gene calls are TRBV29-1 and TRBJ2-2; D not certain. Germline V gives CDR1 SQVTM, CDR2 ANQGSEA. CDR3 length equals 13 residues. The V gene lost 3 bases and the J gene lost 7 bases, with 12 bases spanning the gap.

Comments on this clonotype: The junction departs from the called germline gene at one end, perhaps through a read error. V is TRBV6-5 and J is TRBJ1-2; TRBD1 might be the D (6 bases). The CDR3 is 14 amino acids. Germline loops: CDR1 MNHEY, CDR2 SVGAGI. CDR3 nucleotide sequence: TGTGCCACCACCCCCGCGACAGGACTCTATGACTACACCTTC. It is translated as CATTPATGLYDYTF.

This clonotype was recorded at least ten times. The chain employs TRBV6-5 and TRBJ2-3; tentative D call: TRBD1 (5 bases). Between the trimmed V and J ends, which lost 6 bases and 2 bases, there was a span of 12 bases. The CDR3 is 14 residues long. Germline CDR1 is MNHEY and CDR2 is SVGAGI. Here the CDR3 DNA reads TGTGCCAGCAGCCCCCGTGGACACACAGATACGCAGTATTTT. It codes for CASSPRGHTDTQYF.

On this clonotype: The junction departs from germline at one end; a sequencing error may be responsible. The rearrangement joins TRBV6-6 to TRBJ1-5; tentative D call: TRBD1 (5 bases). CDR3 length equals 13 residues. Germline loops: CDR1 MNHNY, CDR2 SVGAGI (reference sequence). The CDR3 spells CAITSGLVEPQHF. In DNA, the CDR3 is TGTGCCATAACCTCAGGGCTTGTTGAGCCCCAACATTTT.

The rearrangement joins TRBV11-2 to TRBJ1-1; D perhaps matches TRBD1 (6 bases). The V and J ends lost 1 base and 5 bases respectively, with 11 bases between them. The CDR3 extends over 14 amino acids. From germline, CDR1 is SGHAT and CDR2 FQNNGV. CDR3 loop: CASSLGTRGTEAFF. The CDR3 nucleotides read TGTGCCAGCAGCTTAGGGACAAGGGGGACTGAAGCTTTCTTT.

With respect to this clonotype: Germline is not matched at one junction end, which may reflect a read error. This chain uses TRBV6-5 with TRBJ2-1; TRBD2 matches 7 bases. The CDR3 loop spans 15 amino acids. CDR1 and CDR2 from the germline V gene are MNHEY and SVGAGI. CDR3 in amino acids: CASRSGTTEYNEQFF. The CDR3 nucleotides are TGTGCCAGCAGATCGGGGACTACCGAATACAATGAGCAATTCTTC.

This clonotype was recorded many times. The chain uses TRBV12-3 or TRBV12-4 and TRBJ2-6, with D uncertain. The CDR3 is made up of 16 amino acids. V was shortened by 1 base and J by 2 bases, with 9 bases between the two germline ends. CDR3 DNA: TGTGCCAGCAGTTTAGGATTCGGACCTGGGGCCAACGTCCTGACTTTC. This gives the protein CASSLGFGPGANVLTF.

This clonotype has a count of ten or more. The chain couples TRBV20-1 to TRBJ2-2; tentatively, D is TRBD1 or TRBD2 (6 bases each). Germline assignment: CDR1 DFQATT and CDR2 SNEGSKA (reference sequence). The CDR3 sequence is 14 residues long. Trimming shortened V by 3 bases and J by 5 bases, and 13 bases separated the two germline ends. This CDR3 reads CSASWGARTGELFF. CDR3 nucleotide sequence: TGCAGTGCTAGTTGGGGGGCAAGGACCGGGGAGCTGTTTTTT.

V and J are TRBV5-5 and TRBJ2-5; the match to TRBD1 covers 7 bases. Germline CDR1 and CDR2: SGHKS and YYEKEE (reference sequence). The CDR3 contains 14 residues. V trimming: 8 bases; J trimming: 1 base; junction bases outside the gene matches: 8. DNA for the CDR3: TGTGCCAGTAGCCCGGGACAGTTCCAAGAGACCCAGTACTTC. Translation: CASSPGQFQETQYF.

This clonotype was seen a few times. It may be a read error: a sequence one base away is much more abundant. The chain carries TRBV7-9 and TRBJ1-2; D remains ambiguous. This CDR3 is 12 amino acids long. The germline V gene encodes CDR1 SEHNR and CDR2 FQNEAQ (reference sequence). The CDR3 is CTSSLDGLGYTF. Here the CDR3 DNA reads TGTACCAGCAGCTTAGACGGGCTTGGCTACACCTTC.